A selection of T cell receptor beta chains follows, all from one sample in a study of human T cells and chemical hapten exposure. TCRdb recomputed calls from the 5' RACE reads with MiXCR, one row per CDR3 protein. The profile shows about 81,000 distinct CDR3 sequences, more than 7% of them singletons. Receptors originate from a male donor in good health. Each CDR3 is given with its conserved first and last residue. D genes are given only for firm matches. Clone sizes are given selectively: once, few, many, or a class where the clone is expanded.

j_gene: TRBJ2-1; d_gene: .; abundance: .; v_gene: TRBV5-1; CDR3aa: CASSLALAGDEQFF; CDR3nt: TGCGCCAGCAGCTTGGCTCTGGCGGGCGATGAGCAGTTCTTC
j_gene: TRBJ1-3; d_gene: .; abundance: few; v_gene: TRBV10-3; CDR3aa: CAIRSTGRSGNTIYF; CDR3nt: TGTGCCATCAGGTCGACAGGCCGATCTGGAAACACCATATATTTT
j_gene: TRBJ1-1; d_gene: .; abundance: few; v_gene: TRBV4-3; CDR3aa: CASSQDERAATEAFF; CDR3nt: TGCGCCAGCAGCCAAGATGAGAGAGCGGCTACTGAAGCTTTCTTT
j_gene: TRBJ1-1; d_gene: .; abundance: few; v_gene: TRBV12-3/TRBV12-4; CDR3aa: CASALQAEAFF; CDR3nt: TGTGCCAGCGCCCTTCAGGCCGAAGCTTTCTTT
j_gene: TRBJ1-6; d_gene: TRBD1; abundance: many; v_gene: TRBV20-1; CDR3aa: CSARGDRVPYNSPLHF; CDR3nt: TGCAGTGCTAGAGGGGACAGGGTCCCCTATAATTCACCCCTCCACTTT
j_gene: TRBJ2-3; d_gene: TRBD2; abundance: many; v_gene: TRBV5-1; CDR3aa: CASSFGLAGTDTQYF; CDR3nt: TGCGCCAGCAGCTTCGGACTAGCGGGCACAGATACGCAGTATTTT
j_gene: TRBJ1-2; d_gene: .; abundance: many; v_gene: TRBV27; CDR3aa: CASSRVGGYGYTF; CDR3nt: TGTGCCAGCAGTCGGGTAGGAGGATATGGCTACACCTTC
j_gene: TRBJ1-3; d_gene: .; abundance: .; v_gene: TRBV28; CDR3aa: CASSPRDRLGGSGNTIYF; CDR3nt: TGTGCCAGCAGTCCCCGAGACAGACTTGGCGGATCTGGAAACACCATATATTTT
j_gene: TRBJ2-5; d_gene: .; abundance: .; v_gene: TRBV11-2; CDR3aa: CASSHWPRGWETQYF; CDR3nt: TGTGCCAGCAGCCACTGGCCAAGGGGGTGGGAGACCCAGTACTTC
j_gene: TRBJ1-6; d_gene: .; abundance: .; v_gene: TRBV7-9; CDR3aa: CASSPLVGGGGNSPPHF; CDR3nt: TGTGCCAGCAGCCCACTGGTGGGGGGTGGAGGTAATTCACCCCCCCACTTT
j_gene: TRBJ1-6; d_gene: TRBD1; abundance: .; v_gene: TRBV9; CDR3aa: CASSVGRTGEGTPLHF; CDR3nt: TGTGCCAGCAGCGTAGGACGGACAGGGGAAGGCACACCCCTCCACTTT
j_gene: TRBJ2-1; d_gene: .; abundance: .; v_gene: TRBV3-1; CDR3aa: CASSQWERSSYNEQFF; CDR3nt: TGTGCCAGCAGCCAATGGGAGCGGAGCTCCTACAATGAGCAGTTCTTC
j_gene: TRBJ1-1; d_gene: .; abundance: .; v_gene: TRBV6-4; CDR3aa: CASSVSGNTEAFF; CDR3nt: TGTGCCAGCAGTGTTTCGGGGAACACTGAAGCTTTCTTT
j_gene: TRBJ1-2; d_gene: .; abundance: .; v_gene: TRBV25-1; CDR3aa: CASSEYGGNRPYGYTF; CDR3nt: TGTGCCAGCAGTGAATATGGAGGTAACAGGCCCTATGGCTACACCTTC
j_gene: TRBJ1-1; d_gene: .; abundance: .; v_gene: TRBV9; CDR3aa: CASSEGGPMNTEAFF; CDR3nt: TGTGCCAGCAGCGAGGGGGGACCGATGAACACTGAAGCTTTCTTT
j_gene: TRBJ2-7; d_gene: .; abundance: few; v_gene: TRBV6-1; CDR3aa: CASSPGQEVMQYF; CDR3nt: TGTGCCAGCAGTCCGGGACAAGAGGTAATGCAGTACTTC
j_gene: TRBJ2-1; d_gene: TRBD2; abundance: many; v_gene: TRBV11-2; CDR3aa: CASSLGLAGSYNEQFF; CDR3nt: TGTGCCAGCAGCTTAGGGCTAGCGGGCTCCTACAATGAGCAGTTCTTC
j_gene: TRBJ2-3; d_gene: .; abundance: .; v_gene: TRBV7-9; CDR3aa: CAPERGDTQYF; CDR3nt: TGTGCCCCAGAGAGAGGGGATACGCAGTATTTT
j_gene: TRBJ2-2; d_gene: TRBD1; abundance: many; v_gene: TRBV5-1; CDR3aa: CASRRQGARGELFF; CDR3nt: TGCGCCAGCAGAAGACAGGGGGCGCGCGGGGAGCTGTTTTTT
j_gene: TRBJ2-3; d_gene: TRBD2; abundance: few; v_gene: TRBV5-1; CDR3aa: CASSSSSGVRTDTQYF; CDR3nt: TGCGCCAGCAGCTCCTCTAGCGGGGTTCGCACAGATACGCAGTATTTT
j_gene: TRBJ1-6; d_gene: TRBD1; abundance: .; v_gene: TRBV20-1; CDR3aa: CSARDMGTGDNSPLHF; CDR3nt: TGCAGTGCTAGAGATATGGGGACAGGAGATAATTCACCCCTCCACTTT
j_gene: TRBJ1-6; d_gene: .; abundance: .; v_gene: TRBV27; CDR3aa: CASSFTTQGSSYNSPLHF; CDR3nt: TGTGCCAGCAGTTTCACGACGCAGGGGAGCTCCTATAATTCACCCCTCCACTTT
j_gene: TRBJ2-7; d_gene: .; abundance: many; v_gene: TRBV29-1; CDR3aa: CSVAADSYEQYF; CDR3nt: TGCAGCGTTGCTGCGGACTCCTACGAGCAGTACTTC
j_gene: TRBJ2-2; d_gene: .; abundance: .; v_gene: TRBV7-3; CDR3aa: CASSTGFGTGELFF; CDR3nt: TGTGCCAGCAGTACAGGGTTTGGAACCGGGGAGCTGTTTTTT
j_gene: TRBJ1-2; d_gene: .; abundance: few; v_gene: TRBV6-2/TRBV6-3; CDR3aa: CASGTNGYTF; CDR3nt: TGTGCCAGCGGGACGAATGGCTACACCTTC
j_gene: TRBJ2-1; d_gene: TRBD2; abundance: .; v_gene: TRBV5-4; CDR3aa: CASSLPSATSGSYNEQFF; CDR3nt: TGTGCCAGCAGCTTACCCTCTGCTACTAGCGGGAGTTACAATGAGCAGTTCTTC
j_gene: TRBJ2-3; d_gene: TRBD2; abundance: .; v_gene: TRBV25-1; CDR3aa: CASSEFLAEAFTDTQYF; CDR3nt: TGTGCCAGCAGTGAATTCCTAGCGGAGGCATTCACAGATACGCAGTATTTT
j_gene: TRBJ1-2; d_gene: TRBD1; abundance: many; v_gene: TRBV5-1; CDR3aa: CASSLGDSSNYGYTF; CDR3nt: TGCGCCAGCAGCTTGGGGGACAGCTCGAACTATGGCTACACCTTC
j_gene: TRBJ2-1; d_gene: TRBD2; abundance: few; v_gene: TRBV10-3; CDR3aa: CAISPRGSGNMDNSYNEQFF; CDR3nt: TGTGCCATCAGCCCTAGAGGGAGCGGGAACATGGACAACTCCTACAATGAGCAGTTCTTC
j_gene: TRBJ2-1; d_gene: TRBD2; abundance: many; v_gene: TRBV27; CDR3aa: CASSLGSGIEQFF; CDR3nt: TGTGCCAGCAGCTTGGGGAGCGGGATTGAGCAGTTCTTC
j_gene: TRBJ1-1; d_gene: TRBD1; abundance: .; v_gene: TRBV5-1; CDR3aa: CASSPGQGRAFF; CDR3nt: TGCGCCAGCAGCCCGGGACAGGGTCGAGCTTTCTTT
j_gene: TRBJ2-5; d_gene: TRBD2; abundance: few; v_gene: TRBV6-5; CDR3aa: CASSRIPLLTSGGPWQETQYF; CDR3nt: TGTGCCAGCAGCCGAATCCCCCTACTCACTAGCGGGGGGCCCTGGCAAGAGACCCAGTACTTC
j_gene: TRBJ1-2; d_gene: TRBD1; abundance: .; v_gene: TRBV12-3/TRBV12-4; CDR3aa: CASSFASGTGRRAYGYTF; CDR3nt: TGTGCCAGCAGTTTCGCGTCCGGGACAGGGAGACGGGCCTATGGCTACACCTTC
j_gene: TRBJ1-1; d_gene: .; abundance: many; v_gene: TRBV29-1; CDR3aa: CSVEKDGPYF; CDR3nt: TGCAGCGTTGAAAAAGACGGCCCCTACTTT
j_gene: TRBJ2-5; d_gene: .; abundance: few; v_gene: TRBV20-1; CDR3aa: CSARVPRLQETQYF; CDR3nt: TGCAGTGCTAGAGTTCCCCGGCTCCAAGAGACCCAGTACTTC
j_gene: TRBJ1-5; d_gene: .; abundance: few; v_gene: TRBV20-1; CDR3aa: CSASPDRSSNQPQHF; CDR3nt: TGCAGTGCTAGCCCCGACCGGTCATCCAATCAGCCCCAGCATTTT
j_gene: TRBJ2-1; d_gene: TRBD2; abundance: .; v_gene: TRBV28; CDR3aa: CASSFGREGSSYNEQFF; CDR3nt: TGTGCCAGCAGTTTCGGGCGGGAGGGGAGCTCCTACAATGAGCAGTTCTTC
j_gene: TRBJ1-1; d_gene: TRBD1; abundance: many; v_gene: TRBV20-1; CDR3aa: CSARGTGGLNTEAFF; CDR3nt: TGCAGTGCTAGAGGGACAGGGGGCCTGAACACTGAAGCTTTCTTT
j_gene: TRBJ2-5; d_gene: .; abundance: .; v_gene: TRBV7-9; CDR3aa: CASSFPGRETQYF; CDR3nt: TGTGCCAGCAGCTTTCCAGGGAGAGAGACCCAGTACTTC
j_gene: TRBJ2-7; d_gene: .; abundance: many; v_gene: TRBV3-1; CDR3aa: CASSQDLAGEQYF; CDR3nt: TGTGCCAGCAGCCAAGACCTAGCTGGGGAGCAGTACTTC
j_gene: TRBJ2-1; d_gene: TRBD2; abundance: .; v_gene: TRBV6-1; CDR3aa: CERKVKGIEGGTPNEQFF; CDR3nt: TGTGAAAGAAAAGTTAAGGGAATAGAGGGAGGGACCCCCAATGAGCAGTTCTTC
j_gene: TRBJ1-2; d_gene: .; abundance: many; v_gene: TRBV27; CDR3aa: CASSLWGMGFTF; CDR3nt: TGTGCCAGCAGTTTATGGGGGATGGGTTTCACCTTC
j_gene: TRBJ1-2; d_gene: .; abundance: few; v_gene: TRBV4-3; CDR3aa: CASSQDTGLYGYTF; CDR3nt: TGCGCCAGCAGCCAAGATACAGGCCTCTATGGCTACACCTTC
j_gene: TRBJ2-2; d_gene: TRBD2; abundance: many; v_gene: TRBV5-1; CDR3aa: CASSLVGLAGGPRTGELFF; CDR3nt: TGCGCCAGCAGCTTGGTCGGACTAGCGGGAGGGCCGAGGACCGGGGAGCTGTTTTTT
j_gene: TRBJ1-2; d_gene: .; abundance: few; v_gene: TRBV20-1; CDR3aa: CSAREPYIYGYTF; CDR3nt: TGCAGTGCTCGTGAACCCTACATTTATGGCTACACCTTC
j_gene: TRBJ2-7; d_gene: .; abundance: .; v_gene: TRBV5-1; CDR3aa: CASSSQESFSYEQYF; CDR3nt: TGCGCCAGCAGCTCACAGGAGTCCTTCTCCTACGAGCAGTACTTC
j_gene: TRBJ1-6; d_gene: TRBD1; abundance: few; v_gene: TRBV25-1; CDR3aa: CASSEGQGIYNSPLHF; CDR3nt: TGTGCCAGCAGTGAAGGACAGGGAATCTATAATTCACCCCTCCACTTT
j_gene: TRBJ2-6; d_gene: .; abundance: many; v_gene: TRBV6-5; CDR3aa: CASSPEGPGANVLTF; CDR3nt: TGTGCCAGCAGTCCTGAGGGGCCTGGGGCCAACGTCCTGACTTTC
j_gene: TRBJ1-6; d_gene: TRBD1; abundance: .; v_gene: TRBV18; CDR3aa: CASSSSDRGGYSYNSPLHF; CDR3nt: TGTGCCAGCTCGTCTTCAGACAGGGGCGGTTACTCCTATAATTCACCCCTCCACTTT
j_gene: TRBJ2-4; d_gene: .; abundance: .; v_gene: TRBV2; CDR3aa: CASSVRLGVNIQYF; CDR3nt: TGTGCCAGCAGTGTTAGGTTAGGGGTAAACATTCAGTACTTC
j_gene: TRBJ2-7; d_gene: .; abundance: .; v_gene: TRBV7-6; CDR3aa: CASSPDSAYEQYF; CDR3nt: TGTGCCAGCAGTCCCGACAGCGCCTACGAGCAGTACTTC
j_gene: TRBJ1-6; d_gene: TRBD1; abundance: .; v_gene: TRBV28; CDR3aa: CASRPGTGRLNSPLHF; CDR3nt: TGTGCCAGCAGACCCGGGACAGGGAGATTGAATTCACCCCTCCACTTT
j_gene: TRBJ2-1; d_gene: TRBD1; abundance: few; v_gene: TRBV12-3/TRBV12-4; CDR3aa: CASKWGTGFNEQFF; CDR3nt: TGTGCCAGCAAGTGGGGGACAGGGTTCAATGAGCAGTTCTTC
j_gene: TRBJ1-1; d_gene: .; abundance: few; v_gene: TRBV12-3/TRBV12-4; CDR3aa: CASTLGTEAFF; CDR3nt: TGTGCCAGCACCCTAGGCACTGAAGCTTTCTTT
j_gene: TRBJ1-1; d_gene: .; abundance: .; v_gene: TRBV5-5; CDR3aa: CASSLTVNTEAFF; CDR3nt: TGTGCCAGCAGCTTGACGGTGAACACTGAAGCTTTCTTT